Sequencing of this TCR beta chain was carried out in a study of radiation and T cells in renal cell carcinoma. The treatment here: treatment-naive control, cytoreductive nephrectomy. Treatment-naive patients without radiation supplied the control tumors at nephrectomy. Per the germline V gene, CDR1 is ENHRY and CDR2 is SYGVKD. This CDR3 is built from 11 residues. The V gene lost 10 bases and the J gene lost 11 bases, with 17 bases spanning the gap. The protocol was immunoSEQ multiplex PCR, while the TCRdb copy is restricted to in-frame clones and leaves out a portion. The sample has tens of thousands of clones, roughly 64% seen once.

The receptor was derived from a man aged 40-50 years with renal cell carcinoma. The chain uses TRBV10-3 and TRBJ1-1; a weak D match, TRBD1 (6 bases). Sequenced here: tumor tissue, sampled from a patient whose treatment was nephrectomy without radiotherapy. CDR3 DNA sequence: TGTGCCACCCGGGGGGCGACGGGCGCTTTCTTT. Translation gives CATRGATGAFF.